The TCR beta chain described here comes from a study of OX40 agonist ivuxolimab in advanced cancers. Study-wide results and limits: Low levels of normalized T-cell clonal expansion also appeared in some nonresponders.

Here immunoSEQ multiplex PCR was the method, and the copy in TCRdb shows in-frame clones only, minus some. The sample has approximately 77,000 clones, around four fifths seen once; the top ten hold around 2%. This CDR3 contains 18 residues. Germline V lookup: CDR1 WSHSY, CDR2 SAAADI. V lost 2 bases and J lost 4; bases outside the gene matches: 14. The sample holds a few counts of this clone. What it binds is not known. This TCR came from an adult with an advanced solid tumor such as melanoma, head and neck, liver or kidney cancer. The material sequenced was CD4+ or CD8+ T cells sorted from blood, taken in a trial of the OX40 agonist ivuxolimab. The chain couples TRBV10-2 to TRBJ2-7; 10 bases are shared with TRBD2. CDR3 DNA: TGCGCCAGCAGTGAGGTTAGCGGGAGGTCTCTCGATCGGTACGAGCAGTACTTC. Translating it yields CASSEVSGRSLDRYEQYF.